A selection of T cell receptor beta chains follows, all from one sample in a study of blood T cell repertoires in COVID-19. Assay: immunoSEQ multiplex PCR; the TCRdb copy retains only in-frame clones and omits some. The sample has over 50,000 clones; about 89% are singletons. The material sequenced was peripheral blood. Every receptor here comes from a man in his 60s with acute or convalescent COVID-19. Each CDR3 is given without its conserved first and last residue.

v_gene: TRBV7-8; CDR3aa: ASSYRRGLGTEAF
v_gene: TRBV21-1; CDR3aa: ASISGYRDYNSPLH
v_gene: TRBV5-5; CDR3aa: ASSPGQGSEQY
v_gene: TRBV6-1; CDR3aa: ASSGTGTGANQPQH
v_gene: TRBV18; CDR3aa: ASSPNRDRHNTEAF
v_gene: TRBV18; CDR3aa: ASSPDRGKVYEQY
v_gene: TRBV6-2/TRBV6-3; CDR3aa: ASSYSMGQTTYEQY
v_gene: TRBV28; CDR3aa: ASSLGGGGRIQPQH
v_gene: TRBV7-3; CDR3aa: ASSPLQGFGELF
v_gene: TRBV3-1/TRBV3-2; CDR3aa: ASSHGGAGGYT
v_gene: TRBV19; CDR3aa: ASTSPGMVNYGYT
v_gene: TRBV2; CDR3aa: ASSEGGLGEKLF
v_gene: TRBV3-1/TRBV3-2; CDR3aa: ASSQDSGGGQGKGAF
v_gene: TRBV9; CDR3aa: ASSGRDTDNEKLF
v_gene: TRBV27; CDR3aa: ASSLSRVRKNIQY
v_gene: TRBV27; CDR3aa: ASRKTGPGNTEAF
v_gene: TRBV6-6; CDR3aa: ASRPGQGEQY